Listed below are T cell receptor beta chains from one sample, sequenced in a study of shared clonotypes between healthy human individuals. TCRdb's table, derived via immunoSEQ multiplex PCR, lists solely in-frame clones and lacks some. The sample carries 800,000 to 950,000 clones, 95% to 97% recorded once. Sequencing input: naive CD8+ T cells sorted from blood. The receptors originated from a man aged 25 to 45 in good health. Both conserved end residues are trimmed from each CDR3. The order of the fields is V gene, CDR3 protein.

v_call: TRBV13
cdr3_aa: ASSLLGGGLEAF

v_call: TRBV29-1
cdr3_aa: SATGGGTTTTNYGYT

v_call: TRBV14
cdr3_aa: ASSQRGRGRERGEQF

v_call: TRBV7-9
cdr3_aa: ASRAQNEQY

v_call: TRBV4-3
cdr3_aa: ASSHRVAGELF

v_call: TRBV28
cdr3_aa: ASSEVQGNQPQH

v_call: TRBV9
cdr3_aa: ASSVLAGGPGETQY

v_call: TRBV27
cdr3_aa: ASGLLTDTQY

v_call: TRBV10-2
cdr3_aa: ASRDPGQGYGYT

v_call: TRBV27
cdr3_aa: ASSLTNRREQY

v_call: TRBV5-1
cdr3_aa: ASSPWAPSSGANVLT

v_call: TRBV4-1
cdr3_aa: ASSLLPQAKNIQY

v_call: TRBV7-8
cdr3_aa: ASSLAQQGWGANVLT

v_call: TRBV5-1
cdr3_aa: ASQQSNTEAF

v_call: TRBV18
cdr3_aa: ASSQLPGQENTEAF

v_call: TRBV4-3
cdr3_aa: ASSQDPGSVSEAF

v_call: TRBV6-5
cdr3_aa: ASSYGTSEYEQY

v_call: TRBV25-1
cdr3_aa: ASSDLTGNGYT

v_call: TRBV5-1
cdr3_aa: ASSPGTGGFDRTTKYTQY

v_call: TRBV7-9
cdr3_aa: AGSGLAGVSTGELF

v_call: TRBV19
cdr3_aa: ASSIGGTSGDSYNEQF

v_call: TRBV27
cdr3_aa: ASSHRVDTEAF

v_call: TRBV6-6
cdr3_aa: ASSYAPGTQY

v_call: TRBV5-1
cdr3_aa: ASSSIGRGEPEAF

v_call: TRBV6-1
cdr3_aa: ASSEGWAFSTDTQY

v_call: TRBV28
cdr3_aa: ASPGEQY

v_call: TRBV7-9
cdr3_aa: ASSLAEVAGGNEQF

v_call: TRBV2
cdr3_aa: ASRDRVLTGELF

v_call: TRBV2
cdr3_aa: ASSEARGGVWNTEAF

v_call: TRBV2
cdr3_aa: ASSGTSGRSYEQY

v_call: TRBV7-9
cdr3_aa: ASSSREYNSYNEQF

v_call: TRBV11-2
cdr3_aa: ASSSPRRSSGRAGEQY

v_call: TRBV27
cdr3_aa: ASSLSPGVEQY

v_call: TRBV7-9
cdr3_aa: ASSLLQEGEKLF

v_call: TRBV7-9
cdr3_aa: ASRKSPPTSEF

v_call: TRBV6-1
cdr3_aa: ASRGYTSSYNEQF

v_call: TRBV28
cdr3_aa: ASSPLAGFSTDTQY

v_call: TRBV7-6
cdr3_aa: ASSLRVAAYNEQF

v_call: TRBV4-3
cdr3_aa: ASSQDGSRGIEQY

v_call: TRBV7-9
cdr3_aa: ASSPGAGNTIY

v_call: TRBV6-1
cdr3_aa: ASSAPGPEAF

v_call: TRBV5-1
cdr3_aa: ASRGDSPYEQY

v_call: TRBV25-1
cdr3_aa: ASTDRAAEAF

v_call: TRBV5-1
cdr3_aa: ASSDTTYNEQF